This T cell receptor beta chain was sequenced for a study of blood T cell repertoires in COVID-19. Study context: PBMCs, B-cell-depleted T cells, or T cells were the source of the cDNA or gDNA that made up the material.

Original methodology: Using reference gene primer amplification, nucleated cell counts were estimated. Some clones are missing from TCRdb's copy, which holds only in-frame ones; the method was immunoSEQ multiplex PCR. V and J calls and clone size follow that table, whereas D and trimming were derived from the DNA. The sample has about 200,000 clones, roughly 79% seen once. This clone was recorded only once. What was sequenced was peripheral blood. This receptor was taken from a human donor with acute or convalescent COVID-19. The donor label of this sample is uncertain.

For the CDR3, the DNA is TGCGCCAGCAGCCACAGACTTGATATGGGCTACACCTTC. As protein: CASSHRLDMGYTF. V is TRBV4-1 and J is TRBJ1-2; D uncertain. This CDR3 is built from 13 residues. From germline, CDR1 is MGHRA and CDR2 YSYEKL. The V and J ends lost 3 bases and 8 bases respectively, with 13 bases between them.